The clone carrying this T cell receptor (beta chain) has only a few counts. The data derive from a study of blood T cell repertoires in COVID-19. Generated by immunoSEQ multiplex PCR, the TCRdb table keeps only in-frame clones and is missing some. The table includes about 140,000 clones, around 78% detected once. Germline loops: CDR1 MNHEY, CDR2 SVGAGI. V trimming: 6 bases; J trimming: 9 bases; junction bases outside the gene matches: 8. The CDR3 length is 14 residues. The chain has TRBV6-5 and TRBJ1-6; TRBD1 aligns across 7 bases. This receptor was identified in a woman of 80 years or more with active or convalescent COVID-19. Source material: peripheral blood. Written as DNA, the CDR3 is TGTGCCAGCAGCCCCGGACAGGAGATTTCACCCCTCCACTTT. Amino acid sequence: CASSPGQEISPLHF.